The 3 T cell receptor beta chains below come from one sample, sequenced in a study of CD4+ T cells in melanoma. Sequencing was performed with immunoSEQ multiplex PCR; in TCRdb, only in-frame clones are kept and a portion is missing. Altogether over 130,000 clones are present, about 90% being singletons, with the ten largest covering 1.5% to 1.7%. All receptors come from a human donor with melanoma.

This chain uses TRBV18 with TRBJ2-2, with TRBD2 matching 13 bases. CDR1 and CDR2 from the germline V gene are KGHSH and LQKENI. The CDR3 extends over 17 amino acids. V trimming: 4 bases; J trimming: 0 bases; junction bases outside the gene matches: 2. The CDR3: CASSLGLAGANTGELFF. The CDR3 DNA reads TGTGCCAGCTCACTTGGACTAGCGGGGGCGAACACCGGGGAGCTGTTTTTT.

The chain recombines TRBV7-2 with TRBJ1-2, with 11 bases fitting TRBD1. This CDR3 contains 15 residues. Germline lookup yields CDR1 SGHTA and CDR2 FQGNSA. Germline trimming cut 0 bases from V and 7 bases from J; bases unmatched to any gene: 4. Written as DNA, the CDR3 is TGTGCCAGCAGCTTAGCCGGACAGGGGGCGGTTGGCTACACCTTC. It specifies CASSLAGQGAVGYTF.

This clone was recorded only once. The V and J genes are TRBV30 and TRBJ1-4; no reliable D call. Trimming cost V 4 bases and J 8 bases, with 11 bases left between them. The length of the CDR3 is 12 residues. CDR1 is GTSNPN and CDR2 is SVGIG in the germline V gene (reference sequence). CDR3: CAWTKRREKLFF. The CDR3 DNA reads as TGTGCCTGGACCAAACGCCGGGAAAAACTGTTTTTT.